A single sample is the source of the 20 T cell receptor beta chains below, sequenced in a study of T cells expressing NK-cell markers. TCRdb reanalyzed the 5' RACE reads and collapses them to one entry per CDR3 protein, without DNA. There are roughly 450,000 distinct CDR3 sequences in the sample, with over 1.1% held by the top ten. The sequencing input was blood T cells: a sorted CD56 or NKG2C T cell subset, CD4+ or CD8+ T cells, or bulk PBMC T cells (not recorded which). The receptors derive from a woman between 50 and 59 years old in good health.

CDR3 protein: CSALSPSVRQETQYF. The rearrangement joins TRBV20-1 to TRBJ2-5. The CDR3 spans 15 residues. CDR1 is DFQATT and CDR2 is SNEGSKA in the germline V gene (reference sequence).

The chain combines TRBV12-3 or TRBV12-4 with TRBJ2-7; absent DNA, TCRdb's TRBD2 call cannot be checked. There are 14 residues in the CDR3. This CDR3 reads CASTPGLADYEQYF.

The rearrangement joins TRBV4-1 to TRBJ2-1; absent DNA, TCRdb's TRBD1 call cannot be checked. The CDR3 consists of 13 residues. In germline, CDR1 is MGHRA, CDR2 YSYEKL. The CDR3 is CASSQVGEGREFF.

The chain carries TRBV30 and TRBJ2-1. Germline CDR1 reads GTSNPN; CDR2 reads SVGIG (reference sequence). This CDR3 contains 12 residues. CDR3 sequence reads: CAWRAMGYEQFF.

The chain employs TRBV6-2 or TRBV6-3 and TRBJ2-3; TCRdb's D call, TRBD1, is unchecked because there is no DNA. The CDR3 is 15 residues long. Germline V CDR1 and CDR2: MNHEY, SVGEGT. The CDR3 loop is CASWTAGLSTDTQYF.

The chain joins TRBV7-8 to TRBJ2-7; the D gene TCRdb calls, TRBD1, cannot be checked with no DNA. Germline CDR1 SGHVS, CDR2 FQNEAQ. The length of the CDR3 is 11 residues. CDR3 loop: CASSDRVKQYF. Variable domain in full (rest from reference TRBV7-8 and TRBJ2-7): GAGVSQSPRYKVAKRGQDVALRCDPISGHVSLFWYQQALGQGPEFLTYFQNEAQLDKSGLPSDRFFAERPEGSVSTLKIQRTQQEDSAVYLCASSDRVKQYFGPGTRLTVT.

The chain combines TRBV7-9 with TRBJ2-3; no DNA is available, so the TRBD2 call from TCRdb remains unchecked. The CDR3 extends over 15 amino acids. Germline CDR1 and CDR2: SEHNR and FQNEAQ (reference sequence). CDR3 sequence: CASSLARLGAGEQYF.

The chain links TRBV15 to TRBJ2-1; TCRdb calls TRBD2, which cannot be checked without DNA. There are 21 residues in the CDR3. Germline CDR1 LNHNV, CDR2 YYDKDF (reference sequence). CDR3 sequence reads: CATSRLDGTSGSKWGNNEQFF.

This CDR3 reads CASSQEEGTRYGYTF. This rearrangement joins TRBV4-1 to TRBJ1-2. The germline V gene has CDR1 MGHRA and CDR2 YSYEKL. CDR3 size: 15 residues.

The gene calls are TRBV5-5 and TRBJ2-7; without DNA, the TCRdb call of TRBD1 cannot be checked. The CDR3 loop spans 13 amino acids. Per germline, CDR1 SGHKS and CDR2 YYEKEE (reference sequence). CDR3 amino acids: CASSKGADYEQYF.

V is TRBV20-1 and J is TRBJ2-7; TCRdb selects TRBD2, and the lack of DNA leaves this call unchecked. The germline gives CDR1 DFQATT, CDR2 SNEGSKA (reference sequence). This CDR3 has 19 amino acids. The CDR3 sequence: CSARGGRRTSGRAQNQQYF.

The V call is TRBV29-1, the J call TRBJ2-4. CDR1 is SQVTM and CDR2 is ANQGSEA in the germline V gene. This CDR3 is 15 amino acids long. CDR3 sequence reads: CSVESFDLAKNIQYF.

The CDR3 here is CASSLKSASYEQYF. The chain recombines TRBV5-1 with TRBJ2-7. The CDR3 is 14 amino acids. Germline CDR1 SGHRS, CDR2 YFSETQ.

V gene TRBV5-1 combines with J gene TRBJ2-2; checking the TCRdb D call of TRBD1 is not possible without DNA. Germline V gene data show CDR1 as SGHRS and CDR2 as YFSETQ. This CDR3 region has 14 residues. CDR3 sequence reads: CASSSGLFDGELFF.

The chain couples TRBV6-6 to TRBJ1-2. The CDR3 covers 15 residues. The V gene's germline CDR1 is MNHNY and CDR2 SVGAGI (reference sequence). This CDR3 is CASSYSNMENYGYTF.

The CDR3 loop reads CASRRTSGFNEQFF. The V call is TRBV12-3 or TRBV12-4, the J call TRBJ2-1; TCRdb selects TRBD2, and the lack of DNA leaves this call unchecked. The CDR3 covers 14 residues.

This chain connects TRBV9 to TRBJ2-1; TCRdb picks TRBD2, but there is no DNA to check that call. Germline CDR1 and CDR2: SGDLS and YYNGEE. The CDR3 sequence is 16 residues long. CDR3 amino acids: CASSVGTSGRGNEQFF.

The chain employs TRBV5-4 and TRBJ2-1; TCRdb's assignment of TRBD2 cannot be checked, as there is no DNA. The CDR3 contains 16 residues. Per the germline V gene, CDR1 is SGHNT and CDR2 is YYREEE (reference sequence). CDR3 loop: CASSWITGLGYNEQFF.

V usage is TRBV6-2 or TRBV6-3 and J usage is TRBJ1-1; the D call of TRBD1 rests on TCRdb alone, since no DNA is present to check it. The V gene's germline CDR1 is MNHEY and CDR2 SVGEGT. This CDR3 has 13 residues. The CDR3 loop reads CASSALGGTEAFF.

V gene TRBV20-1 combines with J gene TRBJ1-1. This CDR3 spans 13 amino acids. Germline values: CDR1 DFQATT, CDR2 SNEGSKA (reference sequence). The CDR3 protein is CSARVTDLTEAFF.